Given below is one T cell receptor (beta chain) in context. This clonotype was counted at least ten times. Its cognate antigen has yet to be identified. Per-nucleotide qualities are absent, and no much larger clonotype sits a single base away. Profiling of TCR beta VDJ combinations and CDR3 sequences used genomic DNA as the template. An Illumina HiSeq 2000 was the platform used for TCR repertoire sequencing. The study's processing was this. Repertoires were assessed using TRBV/TRBJ rearrangement plots, CDR3 size and DJ length profiles, and Simpson's diversity index. The most abundant DNA sequence in the deep sequencing data was defined as the immunodominant clone. CDR3 amino acid sequences were checked for sharing across subjects and were also compared against the VDJdb database and published repertoires. The public sequencing data were trimmed at Q25 with fastp and processed into clonotypes with MiXCR by TCRdb, which kept only in-frame beta chains. Records with the same CDR3 protein are collapsed into one entry carrying the most frequent genes and DNA. These V and J calls rely on TCRdb rather than the paper's analysis. This sample is represented by under 200,000 distinct CDR3 sequences; approximately 48% of them were singletons. The ten largest account for 9.7% of the sample.

Expansion of CD8+CD57+ cells had been shown by flow cytometry in the patients chosen for sequencing. Every patient had severe acquired aplastic anemia, diagnosed using the International Study of Aplastic Anemia and Agranulocytosis and Camitta criteria. Patients had received no therapy at the time of blood sampling. The study deep-sequenced TCR repertoires of sorted CD4+ and CD8+ blood T cells from severe aplastic anemia patients and healthy subjects. Patients were enrolled under clinicaltrials.gov protocols 00001620, 01623167, 00001397, 00071045, 00081523 and 00961064 in the USA. Ficoll-Paque density gradient centrifugation was used to isolate peripheral blood mononuclear cells. Before DNA extraction, CD4+ and CD8+ T cells were sorted by FACS or by magnetic beads. These data belong to a study of CD8+CD57+ T cells in acquired aplastic anemia (dated 2018 in TCRdb). Study-level background: On average, sorted CD4+ and CD8+ cells yielded 2.5 to 3.5 ug of extracted DNA, with a range of about 0.18 to 30 ug. A CD8+CD57+ expansion meant a frequency higher than the mean frequency seen in healthy subjects.

Summary of the overall study and its limitations: Patients and healthy controls showed no significant difference in CD8+ Simpson's diversity (P=0.060). Approximately 31 CD8+ CDR3 sequences were found in both patients and controls but appeared to be highly expressed in patients and within the immunodominant clones of the patients.

The TCR sequence derives from a human donor with aplastic anemia. The sample was sorted CD4+, CD8+, or CD8+CD57+ T cells (not recorded which) from PBMCs.

The bases are TGCGCCAGCAGCTTTAACAGGGTGGCGGACACTGAAGCTTTCTTT. Its protein reads: CASSFNRVADTEAFF. The chain links TRBV5-1 with TRBJ1-1, with TRBD1 as a weak D call on 6 bases. CDR1 SGHRS and CDR2 YFSETQ were looked up in the germline V gene. Taken from cysteine to phenylalanine, the CDR3 has 15 residues. Here the CDR3 DNA is all that survives: 45 bases in frame from base 1. Trimming at the junction amounts to 2 bases on V and 3 bases on J, and the germline ends lie 14 bases apart. With all but the CDR3 taken from the reference TRBV5-1 and TRBJ1-1 genes, the full variable domain is: KAGVTQTPRYLIKTRGQQVTLSCSPISGHRSVSWYQQTPGQGLQFLFEYFSETQRNKGNFPGRFSGRQFSNSRSEMNVSTLELGDSALYLCASSFNRVADTEAFFGQGTRLTVV.